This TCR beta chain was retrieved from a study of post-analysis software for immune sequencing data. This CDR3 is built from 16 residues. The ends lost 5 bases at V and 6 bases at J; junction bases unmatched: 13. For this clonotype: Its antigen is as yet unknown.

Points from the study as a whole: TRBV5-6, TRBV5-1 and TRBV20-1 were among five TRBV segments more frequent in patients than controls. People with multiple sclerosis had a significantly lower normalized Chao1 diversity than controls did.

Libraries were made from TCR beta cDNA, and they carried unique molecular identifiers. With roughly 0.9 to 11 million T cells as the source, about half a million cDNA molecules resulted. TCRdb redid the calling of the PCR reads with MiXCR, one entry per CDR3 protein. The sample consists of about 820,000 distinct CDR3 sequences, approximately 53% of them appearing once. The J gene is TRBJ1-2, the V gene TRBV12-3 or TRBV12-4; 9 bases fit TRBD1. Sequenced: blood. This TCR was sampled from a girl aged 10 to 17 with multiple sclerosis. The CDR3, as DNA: TGTGCCAGCAGTACGTCCCCGGGACAGGGAATCGATGGCTACACCTTC. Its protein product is CASSTSPGQGIDGYTF.